This T cell receptor (beta chain) is from a study of technical replicates of blood from a handful of donors. Measured with immunoSEQ multiplex PCR; TCRdb has only the in-frame clones, and not every one. The table has roughly 60,000 clones, less than 90% seen once. A single count supports this clone. The source is a human donor in good health. Some clones in this sample may be carry-over from other donors' samples. Sequenced material: PBMCs.

The CDR3 spells CASSLVSGESSGYTF. CDR3 DNA: TGTGCCAGCAGCTTGGTTAGCGGGGAGAGTAGTGGCTACACCTTC. The chain is built from TRBV5-4 and TRBJ1-2; D gene uncertain. Germline loops: CDR1 SGHNT, CDR2 YYREEE (reference sequence). The V and J ends lost 0 bases and 7 bases respectively, with 16 bases between them. The CDR3 extends over 15 amino acids.